The clone carrying this T cell receptor beta chain was observed a handful of times. Germline V gives CDR1 MNHEY, CDR2 SVGAGI. The CDR3 length is 15 residues. The V end was cut by 0 bases, the J end by 2 bases, with 8 bases between. Sequencing used immunoSEQ multiplex PCR; TCRdb keeps in-frame clones, though not all of them. Of over 650,000 clones listed, over 75% are singletons. This entry is derived from a study of shared T cell receptors in the human thymus. These data were also filed under a second study, of human thymus T cells.

The sequence came from a boy in the first two years of life with a congenital heart defect. The chain carries TRBV6-5 and TRBJ1-5; D ambiguous. Specimen: thymocytes. CDR3 amino acids: CASSYSSRGNQPQHF. CDR3 DNA sequence: TGTGCCAGCAGTTACTCGTCCCGAGGCAATCAGCCCCAGCATTTT.